A single sample gave rise to the 32 T cell receptor beta chains below, sequenced in a study of regulatory T cells in long-lasting Graves disease. The authors built TCR beta libraries using iRepertoire HTBI primers and Arm-PCR of CDR3 regions. TCRdb reprocessed the multiplex PCR reads with MiXCR, giving one entry per CDR3 protein. Of 550,000 to 700,000 distinct CDR3 sequences listed, 16% were seen once; the top ten hold around 13%. The time point: newly diagnosed GD, antithyroid drugs for less than 3 months. PBMC-derived RNA was used for the TCR library. The same data also went into a second study, on T cells in Graves' hyperthyroidism and ophthalmopathy.

Source: peripheral blood mononuclear cells (PBMCs), taken at new diagnosis, from a patient treated with antithyroid drugs. These receptors all stem from a man aged 18 to 29 with Graves disease.

This clonotype was recorded a few times. CDR3 sequence (DNA): TGTGCCAGCAGCCTAGGGGTTACAGGTCCCTACGAGCAGTACTTC. The encoded protein is CASSLGVTGPYEQYF. This sequence joins TRBV7-2 and TRBJ2-7; tentative D call: TRBD1 (5 bases). The CDR3 extends over 15 amino acids. Germline V gene data show CDR1 as SGHTA and CDR2 as FQGNSA. Trimming shortened V by 5 bases and J by 2 bases, and 16 bases separated the two germline ends.

The V and J genes are TRBV7-2 and TRBJ2-3, with 8 positions matching TRBD2. V lost 2 bases to trimming and J lost 2 bases; unmatched junction nucleotides: 6. The length of the CDR3 is 16 residues. CDR1 and CDR2 (germline): SGHTA, FQGNSA. In DNA form, the CDR3 reads TGTGCCAGCAGCTTATTTGCGGGAGGAGTCACAGATACGCAGTATTTT. Its translation: CASSLFAGGVTDTQYF.

This chain uses TRBV9 with TRBJ1-1; D call uncertain. This CDR3 has 15 amino acids. Germline V gene lookup returns CDR1 SGDLS and CDR2 YYNGEE. The ends were cut back, 0 bases at V and 4 bases at J, with 13 bases in the middle. The CDR3 DNA follows: TGTGCCAGCAGCGTAGCTGAAGGAAGTGTCACTGAAGCTTTCTTT. This translates into CASSVAEGSVTEAFF. The full variable domain, rest sourced from reference TRBV9 and TRBJ1-1, is DSGVTQTPKHLITATGQRVTLRCSPRSGDLSVYWYQQSLDQGLQFLIQYYNGEERAKGNILERFSAQQFPDLHSELNLSSLELGDSALYFCASSVAEGSVTEAFFGQGTRLTVV.

This clonotype was observed many times. The V gene is TRBV6-1, the J gene TRBJ1-1, with TRBD1 as a possible D gene (5 bases). Germline CDR1 and CDR2: MNHNS and SASEGT. Deletions cut 6 bases from V and 1 base from J, with 9 bases between. This CDR3 has 13 amino acids. The CDR3 protein is CASRDRPNTEAFF. The DNA of the CDR3 is TGTGCCAGCAGAGACAGACCGAACACTGAAGCTTTCTTT.

This clonotype was seen only a few times. The chain is built from TRBV3-1 and TRBJ2-7, with 10 positions matching TRBD1. Germline CDR1 is LGHDT and CDR2 is YNNKEL (reference sequence). This CDR3 region has 16 residues. With 2 bases clipped from V and 2 bases from J, the junction kept 6 bases outside the gene matches. The chain's CDR3 is CASSQLGQGPPYEQYF. The CDR3 nucleotides read TGTGCCAGCAGCCAACTGGGACAGGGGCCACCCTACGAGCAGTACTTC.

Ten or more counts support this clonotype. The rearrangement joins TRBV29-1 to TRBJ1-1; D is undetermined. Germline CDR1 SQVTM, CDR2 ANQGSEA. The CDR3 has 13 amino acids. Trimming cost V 2 bases and J 8 bases, with 15 bases left between them. The CDR3 nucleotides read TGCAGCGTTGAATGGTCAGCCGAGATCGAAGCTTTCTTT. Protein sequence: CSVEWSAEIEAFF.

In its sample, this clonotype was seen a few times. The chain links TRBV7-2 to TRBJ2-1; D is undetermined. V was pared by 4 bases and J by 15 bases, with 16 bases between. This CDR3 has 12 amino acids. The V gene's germline CDR1 is SGHTA and CDR2 FQGNSA. This chain's CDR3 is CASSSSRTWRFF. The CDR3 DNA reads as TGTGCCAGCAGCTCTAGTAGGACCTGGCGGTTCTTC. The whole variable domain, filled in from reference TRBV7-2 and TRBJ2-1, reads GAGVSQSPSNKVTEKGKDVELRCDPISGHTALYWYRQSLGQGLEFLIYFQGNSAPDKSGLPSDRFSAERTGGSVSTLTIQRTQQEDSAVYLCASSSSRTWRFFGPGTRLTVL.

This clonotype has at least ten counts. The chain carries TRBV28 and TRBJ2-2; D is undetermined. Germline CDR1 reads MDHEN; CDR2 reads SYDVKM. With 7 bases removed from V and 3 bases from J, the gap between germline ends came to 9 bases. The CDR3 covers 13 residues. CDR3 coding DNA: TGTGCCAGCATACGGGCCGACACCGGGGAGCTGTTTTTT. The encoded protein is CASIRADTGELFF. Drawing the rest from reference TRBV28 and TRBJ2-2, the complete variable domain is DVKVTQSSRYLVKRTGEKVFLECVQDMDHENMFWYRQDPGLGLRLIYFSYDVKMKEKGDIPEGYSVSREKKERFSLILESASTNQTSMYLCASIRADTGELFFGEGSRLTVL.

The chain links TRBV10-3 to TRBJ2-7, with D tentatively TRBD1 (5 bases). The CDR3 sequence is 13 residues long. The germline V and J ends were trimmed by 10 bases and 3 bases, with 16 bases remaining between them. Germline assignment: CDR1 ENHRY and CDR2 SYGVKD. The CDR3 DNA sequence: TGTGCCACTCACAACTCGGACAACTACGAGCAGTACTTC. Amino acids: CATHNSDNYEQYF.

This clonotype was detected only a few times. Its ends do not fully match the called genes, so a read error is possible. The genes are TRBV30 and TRBJ2-3; TRBD1 agrees at 8 bases. CDR1 and CDR2 (germline): GTSNPN, SVGIG (reference sequence). The CDR3 has 15 amino acids. CDR3 coding DNA: TGTGCCTGGAAAGTTGGAGGGTCGGGGACAGGTACGCAGTATTTT. Amino acids: CAWKVGGSGTGTQYF.

This chain links TRBV20-1 with TRBJ1-5; 9 bases align to TRBD1. Germline V lookup: CDR1 DFQATT, CDR2 SNEGSKA (reference sequence). The CDR3 runs 14 residues. J gave up 4 bases and V 6 bases, and 7 bases lay outside the gene matches. The CDR3 region is CSAAQTGGNQPQHF. CDR3 nucleotide sequence: TGCAGTGCGGCTCAGACAGGGGGGAATCAGCCCCAGCATTTT.

The chain links TRBV5-1 to TRBJ2-5, with 14 nucleotides matching TRBD2. The V segment lost 4 bases and the J segment 5 bases; nucleotides outside the gene matches: 10. Germline CDR1 reads SGHRS; CDR2 reads YFSETQ. This CDR3 is 17 amino acids long. The CDR3 is CASSIGTSGSLLETQYF. For the CDR3, the DNA is TGCGCCAGCAGCATAGGGACTAGCGGGAGTCTTCTGGAGACCCAGTACTTC.

Concerning this clonotype: This may be a read error: a much more frequent sequence differs by one nucleotide. The rearrangement joins TRBV4-1 to TRBJ2-1, with D possibly matching TRBD2 (5 bases). Germline CDR1 and CDR2: MGHRA and YSYEKL. This CDR3 is built from 17 residues. The chain's CDR3 is CASSQVGRSGSYNEQLF. The DNA of the CDR3 is TGCGCCAGCAGCCAAGTTGGGCGGAGCGGATCCTACAATGAGCAGCTCTTC.

This clonotype was seen once. This clone may be a read error of a much larger clone one base away. The J gene is TRBJ2-1, the V gene TRBV30; 10 positions match TRBD2. The J call is doubtful: the DNA matches TRBJ2-5 better. This CDR3 contains 15 residues. CDR1 is GTSNPN, CDR2 SVGIG, per germline (reference sequence). The CDR3 bases are TGTGCCTGGAGTGGGACTAGCGGTGGGCACGGGACCCAGTACTTC. It specifies CAWSGTSGGHGTQYF.

This chain connects TRBV6-5 to TRBJ2-5; 7 bases are shared with TRBD1. Germline-derived CDR1 and CDR2 are MNHEY and SVGAGI. The CDR3 totals 15 residues. V was pared by 2 bases and J by 7 bases, with 10 bases of the junction left unmatched. CDR3 loop: CASSYGTVIGRTQYF. The CDR3 nucleotides are TGTGCCAGCAGTTACGGGACAGTGATTGGCAGGACCCAGTACTTC.

This clonotype was found many times. The rearrangement uses TRBV11-3 and TRBJ2-1; the D gene is possibly TRBD2 (5 bases). Germline V CDR1 and CDR2: SGHNT, YENEEA. Deletions cut 0 bases from V and 6 bases from J, with 18 bases between. The CDR3 contains 17 residues. The CDR3, as DNA: TGTGCCAGCAGCTTAGATTCCAACCGGGAAACGCTCAATGAGCAGTTCTTC. Translated: CASSLDSNRETLNEQFF.

The chain has TRBV3-1 and TRBJ2-1, with 12 bases identical to TRBD2. The germline V gene encodes CDR1 LGHDT and CDR2 YNNKEL (reference sequence). Trimming cost V 1 base and J 9 bases; bases outside gene matches: 7. The CDR3 is made up of 16 amino acids. This CDR3 is CASSQGLAGAVGEQFF. The CDR3 DNA follows: TGTGCCAGCAGCCAAGGACTAGCGGGAGCTGTGGGTGAGCAGTTCTTC.

The rearrangement joins TRBV29-1 to TRBJ2-7; 8 nucleotides agree with TRBD2. Germline V gene sequence: CDR1 SQVTM, CDR2 ANQGSEA. V lost 7 bases, J lost 6 bases, and 5 bases stayed unmatched. This CDR3 has 11 amino acids. The CDR3 loop is CSAGGGGEQYF. CDR3 nucleotide sequence: TGCAGCGCCGGGGGGGGCGGCGAGCAGTACTTC.

This clonotype was recorded at least ten times. CDR3 sequence: CASSFGQGNQPQHF. CDR3 nucleotide sequence: TGTGCCAGCAGCTTTGGACAGGGCAATCAGCCCCAGCATTTT. The J gene is TRBJ1-5, the V gene TRBV27, with 7 bases lining up with TRBD1. CDR3 length: 14 amino acids. V lost 6 bases to trimming and J lost 2 bases; unmatched junction nucleotides: 4. Germline CDR1 MNHEY, CDR2 SMNVEV (reference sequence).

This clonotype has just a few counts. CDR3 sequence (DNA): TGTGCCAGCAGCTTCAGACAGGGCGCCCAAGAGACCCAGTACTTC. Translating gives CASSFRQGAQETQYF. V is TRBV11-1 and J is TRBJ2-5, with 7 bases aligning to TRBD1. Trimming took 3 bases from V and 1 from J; bases not matched to a gene: 5. This CDR3 has 15 amino acids. CDR1 and CDR2 from the germline V gene are SGHAT and FQDESV (reference sequence).

This clonotype was recorded many times. The V gene is TRBV6-5, the J gene TRBJ2-7; TRBD2 aligns across 7 bases. From germline, CDR1 is MNHEY and CDR2 SVGAGI. V lost 2 bases and J lost 5; bases outside the gene matches: 6. CDR3 length equals 14 residues. The CDR3 region has the DNA TGTGCCAGCAGTTACCCGGGAGGAGGACACGAGCAGTACTTC. Its translation is CASSYPGGGHEQYF.

A few counts support this clonotype. The chain recombines TRBV7-8 with TRBJ1-2; D is unclear. CDR1 is SGHVS, CDR2 FQNEAQ, per germline. Trimming removed 1 base from V and 5 bases from J, with 8 bases in between. The CDR3 runs to 13 residues. CDR3 DNA sequence: TGTGCCAGCAGCTTAGGGCTGCGGTATGGCTACACCTTC. Translated, it gives CASSLGLRYGYTF.

This clonotype was found many times. The chain joins TRBV30 to TRBJ2-1; TRBD1 aligns across 10 bases. CDR1 and CDR2 from the germline V gene are GTSNPN and SVGIG (reference sequence). V lost 2 bases to trimming and J lost 5 bases; unmatched junction nucleotides: 6. The CDR3 is made up of 15 amino acids. The CDR3 nucleotides read TGTGCCTGGAGTACTAGACAGGGGGCGAACAATGAGCAGTTCTTC. It yields the protein CAWSTRQGANNEQFF.

The genes are TRBV30 and TRBJ2-1; 8 bases are shared with TRBD2. V lost 3 bases and J lost 8; bases outside the gene matches: 9. CDR3 length: 14 amino acids. Germline V gives CDR1 GTSNPN, CDR2 SVGIG (reference sequence). CDR3 protein: CAWRSAGVMDEQFF. DNA for the CDR3: TGTGCCTGGAGATCAGCGGGAGTGATGGATGAGCAGTTCTTC.

This clonotype has more than one count but fewer than ten. The CDR3 here is CASSLSEVRNTGELFF. CDR3 sequence (DNA): TGCGCCAGCAGCCTTAGCGAGGTACGGAACACCGGGGAGCTGTTTTTT. This chain joins TRBV4-1 and TRBJ2-2, with TRBD2 as a possible D gene (5 bases). CDR3 length: 16 residues. Germline values: CDR1 MGHRA, CDR2 YSYEKL. Trimming stripped 4 bases from V and 1 base from J, with 13 bases between.

This chain uses TRBV19 with TRBJ2-7; TRBD2 aligns across 13 bases. The CDR3 runs 14 residues. Unmatched junction bases numbered 9, after V lost 10 bases and J lost 6 bases. The germline gives CDR1 LNHDA, CDR2 SQIVND (reference sequence). The CDR3 DNA reads TGTGCCATCCAGTCCGGACTAGCGGGAGTCGAGCAGTACTTC. Residues: CAIQSGLAGVEQYF.

This clonotype was detected only a few times. The chain combines TRBV12-5 with TRBJ2-5; 10 bases are a match to TRBD2. Losses at the gene ends were 1 base for V and 3 bases for J; bases not matched to a gene: 8. The germline V gene encodes CDR1 LGHNT and CDR2 FRNRAP. There are 17 residues in the CDR3. CDR3 sequence reads: CASGLGLAGDLEETQYF. DNA for the CDR3: TGTGCTAGTGGTTTGGGGCTAGCGGGAGATTTGGAAGAGACCCAGTACTTC.

This clonotype has a single count. V and J are TRBV19 and TRBJ2-5; D gene ambiguous. The DNA end lines up better with TRBJ2-1; the J call may be wrong. This CDR3 region has 13 residues. Germline V gene lookup returns CDR1 LNHDA and CDR2 SQIVND (reference sequence). As DNA, the CDR3 is TGTGCCAGTAGTATAGCCGGGTTCAATGAGCAGTTCTTC. It is translated as CASSIAGFNEQFF.

The genes are TRBV12-3 or TRBV12-4 and TRBJ1-5; TRBD1 is a possible D gene (5 bases). Trimming took off 3 bases at V and 3 bases at J, with 9 bases between the two ends. The CDR3 has 14 amino acids. The CDR3: CASSFAGFNQPQHF. Written as DNA, the CDR3 is TGTGCCAGCAGTTTCGCAGGGTTCAATCAGCCCCAGCATTTT.

This clonotype has a handful of counts. A junction end diverges from the germline sequence, so it may reflect a read error. J is TRBJ2-3 and V is TRBV11-2, with 8 nucleotides matching TRBD2. CDR1 and CDR2 (germline): SGHAT, FQNNGV. This CDR3 region has 17 residues. Here the CDR3 reads CASSQPFGGAPGDTQYF. The CDR3 DNA follows: TGCGCCAGCAGCCAACCATTCGGGGGGGCCCCTGGAGATACGCAGTATTTT.

This clonotype was seen repeatedly, ten times or more. The chain carries TRBV20-1 and TRBJ1-1, with D tentatively TRBD1 (6 bases). V lost 0 bases, J lost 3 bases, and 17 bases lay in between. This CDR3 is built from 16 residues. Germline V gives CDR1 DFQATT, CDR2 SNEGSKA (reference sequence). The CDR3 is CSARDPQGRGDTEAFF. For the CDR3, the DNA is TGCAGTGCTAGAGATCCACAGGGAAGGGGAGACACTGAAGCTTTCTTT.

The chain has TRBV25-1 and TRBJ1-6; D is undetermined. Germline V gene lookup returns CDR1 MGHDK and CDR2 SYGVNS. Trimming removed 2 bases at V and 10 bases at J, with 9 bases between. The CDR3 sequence is 13 residues long. CDR3 DNA sequence: TGTGCCAGCAGTGAAGGGCGACACTCACCCCTCCACTTT. It encodes CASSEGRHSPLHF.